The 11 T cell receptor beta chains listed next were all sequenced from one sample in a study of blood T cell repertoires in COVID-19 (dated by TCRdb to 2019 to 2021). Library construction relied on the immunoSEQ multiplex PCR assay. This immuneACCESS table, as held by TCRdb, lists in-frame sequences with V and J called but not all clones. Of the missing ones, under half trace to an unresolved V gene in checked studies; the others have no known cause. This sample has about 88,000 clones in its table, and 88% of those were observed once. 2.9% of the sample is taken by the ten largest. The sample was peripheral blood. Source of these receptors: a woman at least 80 years old with acute or convalescent COVID-19.

This chain links TRBV5-1 with TRBJ1-3, with 8 nucleotides matching TRBD1. The CDR3 has 16 amino acids. Germline trimming cut 0 bases from V and 4 bases from J; bases unmatched to any gene: 6. The V gene's germline CDR1 is SGHRS and CDR2 YFSETQ. The CDR3 spells CASSLALGTGGNTIYF. CDR3 nucleotides: TGCGCCAGCAGCTTGGCCTTAGGGACAGGCGGAAACACCATATATTTT.

This clone has only a few counts. This sequence joins TRBV7-2 and TRBJ1-3, with TRBD1 matching over 8 bases. The V and J ends lost 3 bases and 2 bases, in that order; junction bases with no gene match: 0. This CDR3 region has 14 residues. In germline, CDR1 is SGHTA, CDR2 FQGNSA. CDR3 sequence: CASSLDRAGNTIYF. The CDR3, as DNA: TGTGCCAGCAGCTTGGACAGGGCTGGAAACACCATATATTTT.

This clone was counted only a few times. V usage is TRBV4-3 and J usage is TRBJ2-2; D uncertain. V was trimmed by 0 bases and J by 1 base, leaving 12 bases between them. Looked up from germline, CDR1 is LGHNA and CDR2 is YSLEER. The CDR3 totals 17 residues. The DNA of the CDR3 is TGCGCCAGCAGCCAAGATGCGGCGGTTATGAACACCGGGGAGCTGTTTTTT. Protein product: CASSQDAAVMNTGELFF.

The chain links TRBV29-1 to TRBJ2-3, with TRBD2 matching 7 bases. Germline lookup yields CDR1 SQVTM and CDR2 ANQGSEA. V trimming: 4 bases; J trimming: 0 bases; junction bases outside the gene matches: 4. This CDR3 has 14 amino acids. This CDR3 is CSVVGSGSTDTQYF. The CDR3 bases are TGCAGCGTTGTCGGTAGCGGGAGCACAGATACGCAGTATTTT.

The chain couples TRBV28 to TRBJ1-5, with TRBD1 matching 10 bases. V gave up 3 bases and J gave up 6 bases; unmatched junction bases: 2. CDR3 length: 14 amino acids. Germline CDR1 reads MDHEN; CDR2 reads SYDVKM. The CDR3: CASSLGQGSQPQHF. CDR3 bases: TGTGCCAGCAGTTTGGGACAGGGGAGTCAGCCCCAGCATTTT.

This chain uses TRBV6-5 with TRBJ2-2; D uncertain. Trimming took 1 base from V and 5 from J, leaving 8 bases between them. The CDR3 extends over 14 amino acids. Germline V lookup: CDR1 MNHEY, CDR2 SVGAGI. The CDR3 here is CASSYFSGTGELFF. CDR3 nucleotide sequence: TGTGCCAGCAGTTACTTTTCCGGGACCGGGGAGCTGTTTTTT.

The chain couples TRBV7-8 to TRBJ1-2; 7 bases agree with TRBD1. After removal of 1 base from V and 4 bases from J, the junction contained 3 bases not matched to a gene. The CDR3 is 14 amino acids. Germline V CDR1 and CDR2: SGHVS, FQNEAQ. CDR3 in amino acids: CASSLGHRGYGYTF. The CDR3 DNA is TGTGCCAGCAGCTTAGGGCACAGGGGCTATGGCTACACCTTC.

This chain joins TRBV2 and TRBJ1-2; 7 nucleotides line up with TRBD1. The CDR3 totals 13 residues. V shed 0 bases, J shed 8 bases, and the junction held 3 bases outside the gene matches. Germline loops: CDR1 SNHLY, CDR2 FYNNEI. CDR3 amino acids: CASSEARGHGYTF. The CDR3 DNA reads TGTGCCAGCAGTGAAGCGAGGGGGCACGGCTACACCTTC.

This rearrangement joins TRBV19 to TRBJ2-1, with TRBD2 matching 7 bases. J gave up 7 bases and V 2 bases, and 8 bases lay outside the gene matches. The CDR3 totals 15 residues. Germline CDR1 LNHDA, CDR2 SQIVND (reference sequence). CDR3 amino acids: CASSIRAGPGNEQFF. DNA for the CDR3: TGTGCCAGTAGTATAAGAGCGGGGCCGGGGAATGAGCAGTTCTTC. The entire variable domain, with the rest obtained from reference TRBV19 and TRBJ2-1, is as follows: DGGITQSPKYLFRKEGQNVTLSCEQNLNHDAMYWYRQDPGQGLRLIYYSQIVNDFQKGDIAEGYSVSREKKESFPLTVTSAQKNPTAFYLCASSIRAGPGNEQFFGPGTRLTVL.

This clone has only one observation. Other DNA variants within this sample encode the same CDR3. The chain has TRBV29-1 and TRBJ2-2, with TRBD2 matching over 8 bases. Germline assignment: CDR1 SQVTM and CDR2 ANQGSEA. The CDR3 is 14 residues long. Trimming took 6 bases from V and 2 from J; bases not matched to a gene: 5. CDR3 region: CSVSGGLNTGELFF. CDR3 in DNA: TGCAGCGTCTCGGGGGGGCTCAACACCGGGGAGCTGTTTTTT.

The genes are TRBV7-8 and TRBJ1-1; TRBD1 matches at 11 bases. The junction had 6 bases not matched to a gene; V was cut back by 4 bases and J by 5 bases. The germline V gene has CDR1 SGHVS and CDR2 FQNEAQ. This CDR3 region has 15 residues. In DNA form, the CDR3 reads TGTGCCAGCAGCTACGGACAGGGGGCGCGGACTGAAGCTTTCTTT. Its protein is CASSYGQGARTEAFF.